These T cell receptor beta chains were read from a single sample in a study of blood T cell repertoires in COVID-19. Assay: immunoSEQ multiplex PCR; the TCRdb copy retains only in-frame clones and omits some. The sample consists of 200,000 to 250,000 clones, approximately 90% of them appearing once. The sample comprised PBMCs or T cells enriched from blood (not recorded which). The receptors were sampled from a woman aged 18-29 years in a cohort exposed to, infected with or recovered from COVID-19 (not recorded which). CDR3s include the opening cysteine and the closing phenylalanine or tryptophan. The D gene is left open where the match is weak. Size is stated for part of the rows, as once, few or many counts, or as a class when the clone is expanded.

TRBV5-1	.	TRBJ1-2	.	TGCGCCAGCAGCTCGACAGCGAACTATGGCTACACCTTC	CASSSTANYGYTF
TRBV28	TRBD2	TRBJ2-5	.	TGTGCCAGCAGTACCCCGGGACTAGCGGGACAAGAGACCCAGTACTTC	CASSTPGLAGQETQYF
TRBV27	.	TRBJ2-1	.	TGTGCCAGCAGTTTTAAGGACACGCTCAATGAGCAGTTCTTC	CASSFKDTLNEQFF
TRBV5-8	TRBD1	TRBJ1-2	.	TGTGCCAGCAGACAACTACAGGGGTATGAATATGGCTACACCTTC	CASRQLQGYEYGYTF
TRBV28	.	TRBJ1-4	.	TGTGCCAGCAGTTTAGGTGGCAGGGTGGGACTGTTTTTT	CASSLGGRVGLFF
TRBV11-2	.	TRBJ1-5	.	TGTGCCAGCAGCTTAGATGGGGGGTACGGTCAGCCCCAGCATTTT	CASSLDGGYGQPQHF
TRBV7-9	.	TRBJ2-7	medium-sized	TGTGCCAGCAGCCCCCAGGGATATTACTACGAGCAGTACTTC	CASSPQGYYYEQYF
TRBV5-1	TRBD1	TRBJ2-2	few	TGCGCCAGCAGTTTCGGGAACGGGACAGGGCGTGCCGGGGAGCTGTTTTTT	CASSFGNGTGRAGELFF
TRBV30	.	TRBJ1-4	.	TGTGCCGAGGACTTGGGTGGTGAAAAACTGTTTTTT	CAEDLGGEKLFF
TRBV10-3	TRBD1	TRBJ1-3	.	TGTGCCATCGGGTCTCAGACAGGGACTGGAAACACCATATATTTT	CAIGSQTGTGNTIYF
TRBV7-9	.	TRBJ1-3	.	TGTGCCAGCAGCTCGAGTAGCTCTGGAAACACCATATATTTT	CASSSSSSGNTIYF
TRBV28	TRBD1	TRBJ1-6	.	TGTGCCAGCAGTTTTGGGACAGACGATTCACCCCTCCACTTT	CASSFGTDDSPLHF
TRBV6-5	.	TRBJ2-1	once	TGTGCCAGCAGTCCCTATCAGAGGGATGAGCAGTTCTTC	CASSPYQRDEQFF
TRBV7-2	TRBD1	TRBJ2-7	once	TGTGCCAGCAGCTTCGGGACAGGGGGCTACGAGCAGTACTTC	CASSFGTGGYEQYF
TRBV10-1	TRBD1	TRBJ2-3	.	TGCGCCAGCAGTAGGGGACAGGTGGCGGATACGCAGTATTTT	CASSRGQVADTQYF
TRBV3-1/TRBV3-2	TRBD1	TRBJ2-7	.	TGTGCCAGCAGCCAATGGGACAGGGGGCTTCGCGAGCAGTACTTC	CASSQWDRGLREQYF
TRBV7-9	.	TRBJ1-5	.	TGTGCCAGCAGCTTCAGTTCACACAGGGGCAATCAGCCCCAGCATTTT	CASSFSSHRGNQPQHF
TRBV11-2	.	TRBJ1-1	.	TGTGCCAGCAGCTTGGCCCAGAACACTGAAGCTTTCTTT	CASSLAQNTEAFF
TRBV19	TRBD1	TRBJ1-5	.	TGTGCCAGTAGTATATCGGGGACAGGGGTTCAGCCCCAGCATTTT	CASSISGTGVQPQHF
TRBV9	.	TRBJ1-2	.	TGTGCCAGCAGCGAGGGATGGGGGAGGCAGGGCTACACCTTC	CASSEGWGRQGYTF
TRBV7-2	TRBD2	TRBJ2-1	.	TGTGCCAGCGGCCTCGGGAGGCACTACAATGAGCAGTTCTTC	CASGLGRHYNEQFF
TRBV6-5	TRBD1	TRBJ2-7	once	TGTGCCAGCAGTCCGGACAGGATGTCCTACGAGCAGTACTTC	CASSPDRMSYEQYF
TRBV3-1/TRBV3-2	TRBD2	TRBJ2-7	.	TGTGCCAGCAGCCTGGGGGGGGACGGGGCCTACGAGCAGTACTTC	CASSLGGDGAYEQYF
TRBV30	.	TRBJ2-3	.	TGTGCCTGGAAGGGCGGAGGACGCACAGATACGCAGTATTTT	CAWKGGGRTDTQYF
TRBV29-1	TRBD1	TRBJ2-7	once	TGCAGCGTTGTGGGGACAGAGTCCTACGAGCAGTACTTC	CSVVGTESYEQYF
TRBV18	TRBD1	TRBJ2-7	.	TGTGCCAGCTCAATAGGACAGGGGATTTCCTACGAGCAGTACTTC	CASSIGQGISYEQYF
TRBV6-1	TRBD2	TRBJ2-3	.	TGTGCCAGCAGTGAGATAGCGGGAGATACGCAGTATTTT	CASSEIAGDTQYF
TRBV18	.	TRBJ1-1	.	TGTGCCAGCTCACCACTGGAAGGGGGCACTGAAGCTTTCTTT	CASSPLEGGTEAFF
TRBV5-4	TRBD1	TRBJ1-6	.	TGTGCCAGCAGCCCGGGGACAGGGTTTAGGTCACCCCTCCACTTT	CASSPGTGFRSPLHF
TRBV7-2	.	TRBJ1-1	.	TGTGCCAGCAGCTTTTCAGGCAGGGAAGCTTTCTTT	CASSFSGREAFF
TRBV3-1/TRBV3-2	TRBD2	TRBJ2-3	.	TGTGCCAGCAGCCAAGGCCTAGCGGGGGGGCGAGATACGCAGTATTTT	CASSQGLAGGRDTQYF
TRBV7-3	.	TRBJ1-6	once	TGTGCCAGCAGCTTAAGAGCTAATTATAATTCACCCCTCCACTTT	CASSLRANYNSPLHF
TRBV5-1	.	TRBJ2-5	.	TGCGCCAGCAGCTTCTCCGGGATTCAAGAGACCCAGTACTTC	CASSFSGIQETQYF
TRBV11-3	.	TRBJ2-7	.	TGTGCCAGCAGCTTATGGTCAGGGAATAACTACGAGCAGTACTTC	CASSLWSGNNYEQYF
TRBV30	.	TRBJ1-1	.	TGTGCCTGTCAAATCGGCAGATTGGGCGCTTTCTTT	CACQIGRLGAFF
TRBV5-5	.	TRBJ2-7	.	TGTGCCAGCAGCTTGTACCAGAACATGGAGCAGTACTTC	CASSLYQNMEQYF
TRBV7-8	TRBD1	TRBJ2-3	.	TGTGCCAGCAGCCGAGGACAGGCTGCTAGCACAGATACGCAGTATTTT	CASSRGQAASTDTQYF
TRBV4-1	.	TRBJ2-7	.	TGCGCCAGCAGCGGAGACAGGATAAACGGCGAGCAGTACTTC	CASSGDRINGEQYF